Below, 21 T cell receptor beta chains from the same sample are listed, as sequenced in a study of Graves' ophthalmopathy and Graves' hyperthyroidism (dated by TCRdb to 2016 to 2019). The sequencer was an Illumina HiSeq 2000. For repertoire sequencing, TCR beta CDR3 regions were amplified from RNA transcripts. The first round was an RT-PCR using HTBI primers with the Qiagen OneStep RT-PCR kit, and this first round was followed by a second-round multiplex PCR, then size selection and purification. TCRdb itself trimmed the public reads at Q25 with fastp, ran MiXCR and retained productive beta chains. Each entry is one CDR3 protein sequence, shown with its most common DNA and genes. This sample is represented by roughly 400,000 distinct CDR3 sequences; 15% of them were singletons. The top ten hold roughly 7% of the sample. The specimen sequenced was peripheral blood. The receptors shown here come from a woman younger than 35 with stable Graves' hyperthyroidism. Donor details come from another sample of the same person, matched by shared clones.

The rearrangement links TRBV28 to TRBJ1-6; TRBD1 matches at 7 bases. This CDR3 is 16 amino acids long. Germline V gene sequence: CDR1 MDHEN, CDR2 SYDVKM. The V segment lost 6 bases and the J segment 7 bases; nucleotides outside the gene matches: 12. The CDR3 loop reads CASRTDRAMRNSPLHF. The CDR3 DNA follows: TGTGCCAGCAGAACCGACAGGGCAATGAGAAATTCACCCCTCCACTTT.

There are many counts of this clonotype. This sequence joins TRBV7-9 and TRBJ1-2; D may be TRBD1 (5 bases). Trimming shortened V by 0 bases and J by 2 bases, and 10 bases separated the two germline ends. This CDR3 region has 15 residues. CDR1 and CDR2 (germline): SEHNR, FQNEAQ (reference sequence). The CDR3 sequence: CASSLATAGNYGYTF. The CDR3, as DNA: TGTGCCAGCAGCTTAGCGACGGCAGGGAACTATGGCTACACCTTC.

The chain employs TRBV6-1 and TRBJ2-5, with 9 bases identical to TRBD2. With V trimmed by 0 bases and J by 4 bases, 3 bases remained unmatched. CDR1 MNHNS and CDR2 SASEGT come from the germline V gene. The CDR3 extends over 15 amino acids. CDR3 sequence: CASSEASGLAETQYF. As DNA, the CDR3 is TGTGCCAGCAGTGAAGCGTCGGGACTAGCAGAGACCCAGTACTTC.

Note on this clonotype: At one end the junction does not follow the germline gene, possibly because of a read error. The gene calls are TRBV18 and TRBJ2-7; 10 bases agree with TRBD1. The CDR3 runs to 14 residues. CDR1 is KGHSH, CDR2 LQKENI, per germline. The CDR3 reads CAGSPRTGGYEQYF. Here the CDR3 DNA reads TGTGCCGGCTCACCCCGGACAGGGGGCTACGAGCAGTACTTC.

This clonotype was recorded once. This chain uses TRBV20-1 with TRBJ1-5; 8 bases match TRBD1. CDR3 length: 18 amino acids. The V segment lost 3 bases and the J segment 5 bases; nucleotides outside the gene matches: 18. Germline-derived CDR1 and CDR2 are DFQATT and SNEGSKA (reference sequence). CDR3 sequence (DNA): TGCAGTGCTAGCCCCACCGGAGGGCAGGGGGCTATCGATCAGCCCCAGCATTTT. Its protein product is CSASPTGGQGAIDQPQHF.

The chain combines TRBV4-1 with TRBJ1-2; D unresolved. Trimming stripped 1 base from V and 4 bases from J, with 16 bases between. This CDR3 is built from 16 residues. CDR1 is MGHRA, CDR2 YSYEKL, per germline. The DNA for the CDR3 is TGCGCCAGCAGCCAAGGAGTACAGCGGAAGCTCTATGGCTACACCTTC. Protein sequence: CASSQGVQRKLYGYTF.

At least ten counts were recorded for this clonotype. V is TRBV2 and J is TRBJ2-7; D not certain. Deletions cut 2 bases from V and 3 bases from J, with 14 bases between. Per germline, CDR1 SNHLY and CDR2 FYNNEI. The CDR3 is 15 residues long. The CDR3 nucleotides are TGTGCCAGCAGTGAAAGGACGGGCGTCTTCTACGAGCAGTACTTC. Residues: CASSERTGVFYEQYF.

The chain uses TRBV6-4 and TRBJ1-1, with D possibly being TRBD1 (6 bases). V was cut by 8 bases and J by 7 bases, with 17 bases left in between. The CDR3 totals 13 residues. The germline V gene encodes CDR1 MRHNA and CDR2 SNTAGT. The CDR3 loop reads CASRGGQENEAFF. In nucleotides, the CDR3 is TGTGCCAGCCGGGGGGGCCAGGAGAATGAAGCTTTCTTT.

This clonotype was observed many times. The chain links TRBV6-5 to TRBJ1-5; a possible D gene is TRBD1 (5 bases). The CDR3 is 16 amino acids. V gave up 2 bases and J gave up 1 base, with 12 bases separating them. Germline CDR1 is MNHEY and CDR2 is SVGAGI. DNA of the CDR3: TGTGCCAGCAGTTACACGAGGGGTCAGAGCAATCAGCCCCAGCATTTT. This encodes CASSYTRGQSNQPQHF.

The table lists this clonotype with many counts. The chain's CDR3 is CSGGLGGSETQYF. Written as DNA, the CDR3 is TGCAGTGGTGGGCTAGGGGGTTCTGAGACCCAGTACTTC. The chain joins TRBV20-1 to TRBJ2-5, with a weak D call TRBD1 (6 bases). The V gene lost 7 bases and the J gene lost 5 bases, with 17 bases spanning the gap. Germline V lookup: CDR1 DFQATT, CDR2 SNEGSKA (reference sequence). The CDR3 is made up of 13 amino acids.

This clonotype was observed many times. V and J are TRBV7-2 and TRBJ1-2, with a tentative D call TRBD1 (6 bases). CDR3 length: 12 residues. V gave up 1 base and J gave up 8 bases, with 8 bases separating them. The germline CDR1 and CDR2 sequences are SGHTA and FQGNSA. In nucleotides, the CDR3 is TGTGCCAGCAGCTTAGGGGGGGCCGGCTACACCTTC. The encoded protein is CASSLGGAGYTF.

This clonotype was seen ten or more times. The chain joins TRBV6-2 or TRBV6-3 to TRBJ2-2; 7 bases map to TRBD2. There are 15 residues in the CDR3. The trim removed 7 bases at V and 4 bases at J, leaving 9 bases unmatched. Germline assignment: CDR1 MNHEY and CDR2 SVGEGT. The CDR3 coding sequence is TGTGCCAGCACCACCGGGCTAGCGGCCACCGGGGAGCTGTTTTTT. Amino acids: CASTTGLAATGELFF.

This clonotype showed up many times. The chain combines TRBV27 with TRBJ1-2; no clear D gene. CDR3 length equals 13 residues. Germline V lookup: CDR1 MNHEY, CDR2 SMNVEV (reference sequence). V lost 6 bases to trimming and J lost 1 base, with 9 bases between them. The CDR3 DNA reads TGTGCCAGCAGCCCGACAATTAACTATGGCTACACCTTC. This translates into CASSPTINYGYTF.

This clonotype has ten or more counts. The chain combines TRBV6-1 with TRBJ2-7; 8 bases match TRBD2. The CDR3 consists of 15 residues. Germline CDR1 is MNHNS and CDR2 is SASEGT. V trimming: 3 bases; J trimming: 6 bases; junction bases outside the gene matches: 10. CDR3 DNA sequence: TGTGCCAGCAGTGATCGGGAGGGGAGATCCGGCGAGCAGTACTTC. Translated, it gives CASSDREGRSGEQYF.

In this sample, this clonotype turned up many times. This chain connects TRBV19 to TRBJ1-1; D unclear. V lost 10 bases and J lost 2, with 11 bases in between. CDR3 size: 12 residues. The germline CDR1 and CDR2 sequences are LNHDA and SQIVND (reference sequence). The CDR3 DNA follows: TGTGCCACGGGAGGGAGAAACACTGAAGCTTTCTTT. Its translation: CATGGRNTEAFF.

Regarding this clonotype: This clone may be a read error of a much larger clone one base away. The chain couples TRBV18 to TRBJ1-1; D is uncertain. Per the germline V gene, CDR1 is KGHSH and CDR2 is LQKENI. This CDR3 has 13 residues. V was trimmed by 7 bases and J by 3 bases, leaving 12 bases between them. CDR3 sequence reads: CASFGDGHTEAFF. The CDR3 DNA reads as TGTGCCAGCTTCGGGGATGGGCACACTGAAGCTTTCTTT. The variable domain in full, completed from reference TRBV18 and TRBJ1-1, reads NAGVMQNPRHLVRRRGQEARLRCSPMKGHSHVYWYRQLPEEGLKFMVYLQKENIIDESGMPKERFSAEFPKEGPSILRIQQVVRGDSAAYFCASFGDGHTEAFFGQGTRLTVV.

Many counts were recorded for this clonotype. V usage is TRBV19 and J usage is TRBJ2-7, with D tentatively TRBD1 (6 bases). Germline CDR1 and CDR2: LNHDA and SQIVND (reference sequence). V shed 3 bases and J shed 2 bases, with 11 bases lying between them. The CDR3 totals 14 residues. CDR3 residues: CASSIQGPTYEQYF. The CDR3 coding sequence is TGTGCCAGTAGTATCCAGGGGCCAACCTACGAGCAGTACTTC. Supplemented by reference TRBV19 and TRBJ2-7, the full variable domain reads DGGITQSPKYLFRKEGQNVTLSCEQNLNHDAMYWYRQDPGQGLRLIYYSQIVNDFQKGDIAEGYSVSREKKESFPLTVTSAQKNPTAFYLCASSIQGPTYEQYFGPGTRLTVT.

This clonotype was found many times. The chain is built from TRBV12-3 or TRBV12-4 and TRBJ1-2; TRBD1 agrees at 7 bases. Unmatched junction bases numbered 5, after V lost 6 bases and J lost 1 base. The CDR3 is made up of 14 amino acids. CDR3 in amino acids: CASRPGQHNYGYTF. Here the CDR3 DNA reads TGTGCCAGCAGACCGGGACAGCATAACTATGGCTACACCTTC.

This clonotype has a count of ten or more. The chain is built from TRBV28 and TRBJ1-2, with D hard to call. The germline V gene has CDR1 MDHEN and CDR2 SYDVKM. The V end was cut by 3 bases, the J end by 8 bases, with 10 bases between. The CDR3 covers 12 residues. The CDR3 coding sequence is TGTGCCAGCAGTTTCGGGGTGGGAGGCTACACCTTC. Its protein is CASSFGVGGYTF.

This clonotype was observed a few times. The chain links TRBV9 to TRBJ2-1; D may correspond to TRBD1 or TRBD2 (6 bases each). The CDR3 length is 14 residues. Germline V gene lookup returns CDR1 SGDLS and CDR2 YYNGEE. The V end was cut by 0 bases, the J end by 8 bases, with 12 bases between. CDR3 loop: CASSVEGGRDEQFF. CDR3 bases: TGTGCCAGCAGCGTAGAGGGGGGAAGGGATGAGCAGTTCTTC.

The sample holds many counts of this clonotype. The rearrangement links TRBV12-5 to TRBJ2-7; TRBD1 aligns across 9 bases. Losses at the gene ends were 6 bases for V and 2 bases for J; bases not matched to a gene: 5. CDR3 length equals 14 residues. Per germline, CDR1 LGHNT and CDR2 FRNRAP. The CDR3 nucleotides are TGTGCTAGTGGCCGGACAGGGGTTCCCTACGAGCAGTACTTC. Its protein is CASGRTGVPYEQYF.